This T cell receptor (beta chain) comes out of a study of shared clonotypes between healthy human individuals. Study-level points and caveats: As a rule, naive subsets had a larger estimated richness than memory subsets.

CDR3 length: 16 residues. The germline V gene has CDR1 MRHNA and CDR2 SNTAGT. Trimming at V came to 6 bases and at J to 4 bases, leaving 8 bases not matched to a gene. With regard to this clone: Its matching antigen is unknown.

CD45RO-negative, CCR7-positively selected cells formed the naive CD8 fraction, excluding terminally differentiated effector memory CD45RA+ cells. At deep level, the assay was performed. Data came from immunoSEQ multiplex PCR; TCRdb stores just in-frame clones and leaves some out. The table records about 2 million clones, roughly 94% of them present only once. The V and J genes are TRBV6-4 and TRBJ2-2; TRBD2 agrees at 10 bases. This receptor was obtained from a man aged 18 to 30 in good health. Sequences were obtained from naive CD8+ T cells sorted from blood. CDR3 coding DNA: TGTGCCAGCAGCAGACTAGCGGGCCTGCCCACCGGGGAGCTGTTTTTT. This translates into CASSRLAGLPTGELFF.